This is a list of T cell receptor beta chains from one sample in a study of human T cells and chemical hapten exposure. TCRdb recomputed calls from the RACE reads with MiXCR, one row per CDR3 protein. The repertoire holds under 200,000 distinct CDR3 sequences, approximately 14% seen once, with around 1.7% in the top ten. Sample: whole blood, taken in connection with sensitization to the hapten diphenylcyclopropenone (DPC). The receptors originated from a woman in her thirties with alopecia areata. Some clones in this sample may be carry-over from other donors' samples. Both conserved end residues are part of each CDR3. A D gene is named only where the DNA matches it firmly. Rows may omit the clone size; those that give it use once, few, many or a size class.

j_gene: TRBJ1-1
abundance: few
d_gene: .
v_gene: TRBV7-2
CDR3aa: CASSLWTAPFMNTEAFF
CDR3nt: TGTGCCAGCAGCTTGTGGACCGCACCTTTCATGAACACTGAAGCTTTCTTT

j_gene: TRBJ2-2
abundance: few
d_gene: .
v_gene: TRBV7-9
CDR3aa: CASSLFGTNTGELFF
CDR3nt: TGTGCCAGCAGCTTATTCGGGACGAACACCGGGGAGCTGTTTTTT

j_gene: TRBJ2-1
abundance: few
d_gene: TRBD1
v_gene: TRBV12-3/TRBV12-4
CDR3aa: CASSSGTGDYNEQFF
CDR3nt: TGTGCCAGCAGCTCTGGGACAGGCGACTACAATGAGCAGTTCTTC

j_gene: TRBJ1-5
abundance: many
d_gene: .
v_gene: TRBV12-3/TRBV12-4
CDR3aa: CASSLAGNQPQHF
CDR3nt: TGTGCCAGCAGTTTAGCTGGAAATCAGCCCCAGCATTTT

j_gene: TRBJ1-2
abundance: .
d_gene: .
v_gene: TRBV6-5
CDR3aa: CASSLRGQSYGYTF
CDR3nt: TGTGCCAGCAGTTTAAGAGGACAGTCCTATGGCTACACCTTC

j_gene: TRBJ1-6
abundance: once
d_gene: TRBD1
v_gene: TRBV6-6
CDR3aa: CASRFTQGGIVYIHF
CDR3nt: TGTGCCAGCAGATTCACACAGGGGGGGATTGTGTACATCCACTTT

j_gene: TRBJ2-7
abundance: .
d_gene: TRBD1
v_gene: TRBV6-5
CDR3aa: CASSYSGTADYKQYF
CDR3nt: TGTGCCAGCAGTTATTCCGGGACAGCAGATTACAAGCAGTACTTC

j_gene: TRBJ1-5
abundance: few
d_gene: TRBD1
v_gene: TRBV4-1
CDR3aa: CASSQAGDRGQPQHF
CDR3nt: TGCGCCAGCAGCCAAGCTGGGGACAGGGGTCAGCCCCAGCATTTT

j_gene: TRBJ1-6
abundance: few
d_gene: .
v_gene: TRBV7-9
CDR3aa: CASSLTDTYNSPLHF
CDR3nt: TGTGCCAGCAGCTTGACCGACACCTATAATTCACCCCTCCACTTT

j_gene: TRBJ2-1
abundance: .
d_gene: .
v_gene: TRBV29-1
CDR3aa: CSVEEGKSDEQFF
CDR3nt: TGCAGCGTTGAAGAGGGGAAATCCGATGAGCAGTTCTTC

j_gene: TRBJ2-1
abundance: few
d_gene: .
v_gene: TRBV4-2
CDR3aa: CASSQDFSASYNEQFF
CDR3nt: TGTGCCAGCAGCCAAGATTTTAGCGCCTCCTACAATGAGCAGTTCTTC

j_gene: TRBJ2-2
abundance: .
d_gene: TRBD2
v_gene: TRBV5-4
CDR3aa: CASSLGASGGFTGELFF
CDR3nt: TGTGCCAGCAGCTTGGGTGCTAGCGGGGGTTTTACCGGGGAGCTGTTTTTT

j_gene: TRBJ2-3
abundance: .
d_gene: .
v_gene: TRBV7-2
CDR3aa: CASSFNWLAHTDTQYF
CDR3nt: TGTGCCAGCAGCTTTAATTGGCTAGCCCACACAGATACGCAGTATTTT

j_gene: TRBJ2-5
abundance: many
d_gene: .
v_gene: TRBV11-2
CDR3aa: CASSLTVQETQYF
CDR3nt: TGTGCCAGCAGCTTGACAGTACAAGAGACCCAGTACTTC

j_gene: TRBJ1-6
abundance: few
d_gene: .
v_gene: TRBV20-1
CDR3aa: CSARMLPSENSPLHF
CDR3nt: TGCAGTGCCCGAATGCTCCCCTCGGAGAATTCACCCCTCCACTTT